Below, 9 T cell receptor beta chains from the same sample are listed, as sequenced in a study of blood T cell repertoires in COVID-19. Generated by immunoSEQ multiplex PCR, the TCRdb table keeps only in-frame clones and is missing some. The table has 110,000 to 150,000 clones, 70% to 85% seen once. The sequencing sample was made of peripheral blood. The receptors stem from a man aged 55 to 69 with acute or convalescent COVID-19.

V and J are TRBV3-1 (or the pseudogene TRBV3-2) and TRBJ2-7, with 14 bases that match TRBD2. With V trimmed by 4 bases and J by 1 base, 6 bases remained unmatched. Per germline, CDR1 LGHDT and CDR2 YNNKEL (reference sequence). The CDR3 contains 17 residues. CDR3 region: CASSRGTSGSASYEQYF. For the CDR3, the DNA is TGTGCCAGCAGCCGCGGGACTAGCGGGAGTGCATCCTACGAGCAGTACTTC.

The chain uses TRBV19 and TRBJ2-1, with TRBD2 matching over 8 bases. Losses at the gene ends were 6 bases for V and 8 bases for J; bases not matched to a gene: 6. The CDR3 is made up of 13 amino acids. Germline-derived CDR1 and CDR2 are LNHDA and SQIVND (reference sequence). The CDR3 loop reads CASRRGLVDEQFF. The CDR3 DNA is TGTGCCAGTAGGAGGGGACTAGTCGATGAGCAGTTCTTC.

The V and J genes are TRBV27 and TRBJ2-2, with 8 bases matching TRBD2. Germline values: CDR1 MNHEY, CDR2 SMNVEV (reference sequence). The J segment lost 4 bases and the V segment lost 4 bases, leaving 8 bases of the junction unmatched. This CDR3 spans 16 amino acids. The CDR3 region is CASSSRAGVVTGELFF. CDR3 sequence (DNA): TGTGCCAGCAGTTCGCGAGCGGGAGTCGTCACCGGGGAGCTGTTTTTT.

The rearrangement uses TRBV24-1 and TRBJ2-5; 11 bases fit TRBD1. The CDR3 totals 16 residues. Germline V gives CDR1 KGHDR, CDR2 SFDVKD. Unmatched junction bases numbered 5, after V lost 4 bases and J lost 2 bases. The CDR3 nucleotides read TGTGCCACCAGTGACCCTGGGACAGGGGGACAAGAGACCCAGTACTTC. Protein product: CATSDPGTGGQETQYF.

Only one count was recorded for this clone. The CDR3 region is CASSETGDQPQHF. In DNA, the CDR3 is TGTGCCAGCAGTGAAACAGGGGACCAGCCCCAGCATTTT. The rearrangement links TRBV6-1 to TRBJ1-5, with 7 bases fitting TRBD1. This CDR3 region has 13 residues. V shed 2 bases, J shed 7 bases, and the junction held 2 bases outside the gene matches. Germline CDR1 and CDR2: MNHNS and SASEGT.

The V gene is TRBV3-1 (or the pseudogene TRBV3-2), the J gene TRBJ2-7; D is uncertain. The CDR3 runs 13 residues. The V gene's germline CDR1 is LGHDT and CDR2 YNNKEL (reference sequence). Trimming cost V 2 bases and J 5 bases, with 10 bases left between them. CDR3 bases: TGTGCCAGCAGCCAAAACAGTTTTCACGAGCAGTACTTC. Translation: CASSQNSFHEQYF.

The genes are TRBV4-1 and TRBJ2-1; 8 bases line up with TRBD1. Germline CDR1 is MGHRA and CDR2 is YSYEKL. V trimming: 1 base; J trimming: 3 bases; junction bases outside the gene matches: 2. This CDR3 is 15 amino acids long. The CDR3 nucleotides read TGCGCCAGCAGCCAAGGGACAGGGATCTACAATGAGCAGTTCTTC. Residues: CASSQGTGIYNEQFF.

The rearrangement links TRBV3-1 (or the pseudogene TRBV3-2) to TRBJ1-4; D perhaps matches TRBD1 (5 bases). CDR3 size: 15 residues. CDR1 LGHDT and CDR2 YNNKEL come from the germline V gene (reference sequence). V gave up 1 base and J gave up 8 bases, with 14 bases separating them. The CDR3 region is CASSQGPAKGEKLFF. CDR3 in DNA: TGTGCCAGCAGCCAAGGGCCCGCCAAGGGGGAAAAACTGTTTTTT.

The chain recombines TRBV19 with TRBJ1-2; D is uncertain. The germline gives CDR1 LNHDA, CDR2 SQIVND (reference sequence). CDR3 length: 17 amino acids. V lost 5 bases and J 2 bases, leaving 21 bases between the germline ends. CDR3 bases: TGTGCCAGTAGTTCAATCCTCCCTTCCGGGGAAAACTATGGCTACACCTTC. The encoded protein is CASSSILPSGENYGYTF. The full variable domain, with the rest looked up from reference TRBV19 and TRBJ1-2, is DGGITQSPKYLFRKEGQNVTLSCEQNLNHDAMYWYRQDPGQGLRLIYYSQIVNDFQKGDIAEGYSVSREKKESFPLTVTSAQKNPTAFYLCASSSILPSGENYGYTFGSGTRLTVV.